The 8 T cell receptor beta chains below all came from one sample that was sequenced in a study of blood T cell repertoires in COVID-19. Clones were sequenced by immunoSEQ multiplex PCR, and TCRdb holds only the in-frame ones, with some missing. This table has under 250,000 clones, around four fifths appearing once. Sequencing used peripheral blood. The origin of the receptors is an older woman with active or convalescent COVID-19.

The rearrangement links TRBV6-5 to TRBJ1-2; TRBD1 matches 7 bases. V lost 2 bases to trimming and J lost 9 bases; unmatched junction nucleotides: 3. The CDR3 loop spans 12 amino acids. Germline V lookup: CDR1 MNHEY, CDR2 SVGAGI. The DNA for the CDR3 is TGTGCCAGCAGTTACGAGACAGGGCGCTACACCTTC. It is translated as CASSYETGRYTF.

The V and J genes are TRBV19 and TRBJ1-4; tentative D call: TRBD1 (5 bases). Trimming stripped 3 bases from V and 8 bases from J, with 13 bases between. Germline V gene lookup returns CDR1 LNHDA and CDR2 SQIVND (reference sequence). The CDR3 runs 14 residues. CDR3 bases: TGTGCCAGTAGTATTGGAGGGGCGGCGGAAAAACTGTTTTTT. It yields the protein CASSIGGAAEKLFF.

This clone was observed a handful of times. The rearrangement links TRBV18 to TRBJ1-3; the D is unclear. The CDR3 length is 15 residues. Germline V gene sequence: CDR1 KGHSH, CDR2 LQKENI. Trimming pared 6 bases from V and 2 bases from J, leaving 14 bases between. The CDR3 is CASSQGPAAGNTIYF. CDR3 bases: TGTGCCAGCTCCCAAGGTCCCGCGGCTGGAAACACCATATATTTT.

This chain links TRBV29-1 with TRBJ2-4, with D possibly matching TRBD2 (6 bases). CDR3 length equals 14 residues. Germline values: CDR1 SQVTM, CDR2 ANQGSEA. The ends were cut back, 4 bases at V and 5 bases at J, with 15 bases in the middle. CDR3 sequence (DNA): TGCAGCGTTGCCGGCGGGGACGGGGAAAACATTCAGTACTTC. Translated: CSVAGGDGENIQYF. The full variable domain, with the rest looked up from reference TRBV29-1 and TRBJ2-4, is SAVISQKPSRDICQRGTSLTIQCQVDSQVTMMFWYRQQPGQSLTLIATANQGSEATYESGFVIDKFPISRPNLTFSTLTVSNMSPEDSSIYLCSVAGGDGENIQYFGAGTRLSVL.

V is TRBV18 and J is TRBJ2-1, with 9 bases lining up with TRBD1. With V trimmed by 3 bases and J by 6 bases, 12 bases remained unmatched. Looked up from germline, CDR1 is KGHSH and CDR2 is LQKENI. CDR3 length: 17 residues. CDR3 in amino acids: CASSPPKPGQGSNEQFF. DNA of the CDR3: TGTGCCAGCTCACCCCCAAAACCGGGACAGGGTTCCAATGAGCAGTTCTTC.

The chain has TRBV30 and TRBJ1-2, with D possibly matching TRBD1 (5 bases). The CDR3 is 12 residues long. Per germline, CDR1 GTSNPN and CDR2 SVGIG (reference sequence). V lost 4 bases and J 4 bases, leaving 10 bases between the germline ends. The CDR3 nucleotides are TGTGCCTGGACGTTGGGGGGCTATGGCTACACCTTC. Its protein product is CAWTLGGYGYTF. The complete variable domain, with remaining parts taken from reference TRBV30 and TRBJ1-2, reads SQTIHQWPATLVQPVGSPLSLECTVEGTSNPNLYWYRQAAGRGLQLLFYSVGIGQISSEVPQNLSASRPQDRQFILSSKKLLLSDSGFYLCAWTLGGYGYTFGSGTRLTVV.

The rearrangement links TRBV9 to TRBJ2-7, with D possibly being TRBD2 (7 bases). The CDR3 is made up of 17 amino acids. Trimming shortened V by 0 bases and J by 2 bases, and 18 bases separated the two germline ends. CDR1 SGDLS and CDR2 YYNGEE come from the germline V gene. CDR3 protein: CASSVGSIKGGAYEQYF. CDR3 coding DNA: TGTGCCAGCAGCGTAGGGTCGATCAAAGGGGGGGCCTACGAGCAGTACTTC.

V usage is TRBV2 and J usage is TRBJ2-1; D is possibly TRBD1 (5 bases). The CDR3 contains 15 residues. Germline CDR1 is SNHLY and CDR2 is FYNNEI. The V and J ends lost 1 base and 3 bases respectively, with 10 bases between them. CDR3 in amino acids: CASSEEGEGYNEQFF. In DNA form, the CDR3 reads TGTGCCAGCAGTGAAGAAGGGGAAGGCTACAATGAGCAGTTCTTC.